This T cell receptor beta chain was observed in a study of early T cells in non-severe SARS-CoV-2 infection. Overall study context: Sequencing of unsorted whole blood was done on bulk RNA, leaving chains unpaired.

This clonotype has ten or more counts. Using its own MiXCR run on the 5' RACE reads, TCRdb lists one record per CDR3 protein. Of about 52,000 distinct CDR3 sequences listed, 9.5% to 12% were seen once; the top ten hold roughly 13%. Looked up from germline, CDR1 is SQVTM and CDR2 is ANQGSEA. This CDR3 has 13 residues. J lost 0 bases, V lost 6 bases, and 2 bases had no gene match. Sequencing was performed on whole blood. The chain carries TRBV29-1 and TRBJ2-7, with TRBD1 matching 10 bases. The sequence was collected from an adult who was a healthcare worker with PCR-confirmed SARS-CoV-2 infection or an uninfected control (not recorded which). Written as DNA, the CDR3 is TGCAGCGTGGGGACAGGGGCCTCCTACGAGCAGTACTTC. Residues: CSVGTGASYEQYF.